These 15 T cell receptor beta chains share one sample of origin, sequenced in a study of blood T cell repertoires in COVID-19. TCRdb keeps only in-frame clones here, not all; method: immunoSEQ multiplex PCR. The sample carries roughly 270,000 clones, roughly 85% recorded once. Sequences were obtained from peripheral blood. The receptors stem from a man aged 50-59 years with active or convalescent COVID-19.

The rearrangement links TRBV7-2 to TRBJ1-2; 10 bases match TRBD1. The CDR3 is 17 amino acids. After removal of 4 bases from V and 7 bases from J, the junction contained 15 bases not matched to a gene. Germline CDR1 SGHTA, CDR2 FQGNSA. This CDR3 reads CASSYGDRGARFSGYTF. In DNA form, the CDR3 reads TGTGCCAGCAGCTATGGGGACAGGGGAGCTCGATTTTCTGGCTACACCTTC.

The chain combines TRBV12-3 or TRBV12-4 with TRBJ1-5; D is undetermined. CDR3 size: 13 residues. V lost 0 bases to trimming and J lost 9 bases, with 9 bases between them. The CDR3 nucleotides read TGTGCCAGCAGTTTAGCAAGTTCGGGGCCCCAGCATTTT. This encodes CASSLASSGPQHF.

CDR3 nucleotides: TGCAGCGTTGAGGGCAGGACTAGCGGGAGGGTTCCAGGCAATGAGCAGTTCTTC. Protein product: CSVEGRTSGRVPGNEQFF. The rearrangement joins TRBV29-1 to TRBJ2-1; 15 nucleotides line up with TRBD2. Germline CDR1 is SQVTM and CDR2 is ANQGSEA. With V trimmed by 3 bases and J by 6 bases, 12 bases remained unmatched. This CDR3 is 18 amino acids long.

The V and J genes are TRBV5-1 and TRBJ2-3, with a tentative D call TRBD1 (6 bases). V was shortened by 4 bases and J by 0 bases, with 12 bases between the two germline ends. This CDR3 region has 15 residues. Germline values: CDR1 SGHRS, CDR2 YFSETQ. The CDR3 DNA is TGCGCCAGCAGCAGGGGACAACCTAGCACAGATACGCAGTATTTT. As protein: CASSRGQPSTDTQYF.

Comment on this clone: This CDR3 is also generated by other DNA sequences in the sample. J is TRBJ1-3 and V is TRBV29-1; D unresolved. The V end was cut by 4 bases, the J end by 0 bases, with 4 bases between. CDR1 and CDR2 (germline): SQVTM, ANQGSEA. The CDR3 contains 12 residues. The CDR3 DNA sequence: TGCAGCGTTGCGGGCTCTGGAAACACCATATATTTT. Translated: CSVAGSGNTIYF.

This clone was recorded many times. The chain has TRBV7-9 and TRBJ1-1; a weak D match, TRBD1 (5 bases). CDR1 and CDR2 (germline): SEHNR, FQNEAQ (reference sequence). V was shortened by 5 bases and J by 5 bases, with 15 bases between the two germline ends. This CDR3 contains 14 residues. The CDR3 loop is CASSPNRGETEAFF. The CDR3 DNA reads TGTGCCAGCAGCCCGAACCGGGGGGAGACTGAAGCTTTCTTT.

This rearrangement joins TRBV21-1 to TRBJ2-2; whether TRBD1, the table's D call, matches the DNA was not checked. TRBV21-1 is designated a pseudogene. The CDR3 has 16 residues. CDR3: CASSQKRQPNTGELFF. For the CDR3, the DNA is TGTGCCAGCAGCCAGAAGAGACAACCGAACACCGGGGAGCTGTTTTTT.

The chain links TRBV6-6 to TRBJ2-7; tentatively, D is TRBD1 (6 bases). Between the trimmed V and J ends, which lost 5 bases and 0 bases, there was a span of 17 bases. CDR3 length: 16 residues. From germline, CDR1 is MNHNY and CDR2 SVGAGI (reference sequence). CDR3 in amino acids: CASSNQIRDNSYEQYF. The CDR3 DNA is TGTGCCAGCAGTAACCAAATCCGGGACAACTCCTACGAGCAGTACTTC.

CDR3 nucleotide sequence: TGCGCCAGCAGCCAAGATGGGGGACTTGGAAGGGGCTACACCTTC. The encoded protein is CASSQDGGLGRGYTF. This rearrangement joins TRBV4-1 to TRBJ1-2; TRBD1 might be the D (5 bases). Germline CDR1 reads MGHRA; CDR2 reads YSYEKL. Trimming shortened V by 0 bases and J by 8 bases, and 16 bases separated the two germline ends. The CDR3 runs to 15 residues.

This clone has just a few counts. The V call is TRBV5-4, the J call TRBJ2-1, with TRBD1 as a possible D gene (6 bases). The CDR3 is made up of 14 amino acids. The germline V gene encodes CDR1 SGHNT and CDR2 YYREEE (reference sequence). V shed 1 base and J shed 4 bases, with 9 bases lying between them. Written as DNA, the CDR3 is TGTGCCAGCAGCTTGAAACAGGGTTACAATGAGCAGTTCTTC. Translation: CASSLKQGYNEQFF.

This chain links TRBV4-1 with TRBJ1-1, with D possibly TRBD1 on 6 matching bases. The V end was cut by 0 bases, the J end by 0 bases, with 17 bases between. Germline CDR1 reads MGHRA; CDR2 reads YSYEKL. This CDR3 is 18 amino acids long. CDR3 in DNA: TGCGCCAGCAGCCAAGAGGCTTGGTTGGGGGCAATGAACACTGAAGCTTTCTTT. It specifies CASSQEAWLGAMNTEAFF.

The V and J genes are TRBV2 and TRBJ1-1; no clear D. The germline gives CDR1 SNHLY, CDR2 FYNNEI. The V end lost 7 bases, the J end lost 0 bases, and 12 bases lay between the germline ends. This CDR3 is built from 14 residues. CDR3 in amino acids: CASIRVIVNTEAFF. DNA for the CDR3: TGTGCCAGCATCCGTGTGATAGTGAACACTGAAGCTTTCTTT.

The chain has TRBV19 and TRBJ1-5, with D possibly TRBD1 on 5 matching bases. The V gene's germline CDR1 is LNHDA and CDR2 SQIVND (reference sequence). The CDR3 has 12 amino acids. V lost 5 bases, J lost 9 bases, and 11 bases lay in between. The CDR3 nucleotides read TGTGCCAGTAGTCAGGGAATACGGCCCCAGCATTTT. It encodes CASSQGIRPQHF.

The chain couples TRBV7-8 to TRBJ1-5, with TRBD1 as a possible D gene (6 bases). Per the germline V gene, CDR1 is SGHVS and CDR2 is FQNEAQ. V lost 3 bases and J lost 0, with 9 bases in between. The CDR3 spans 15 residues. CDR3 amino acids: CASSFSGVSNQPQHF. DNA of the CDR3: TGTGCCAGCAGCTTCTCAGGGGTTAGCAATCAGCCCCAGCATTTT.

This clone turned up a few times. V gene TRBV28 combines with J gene TRBJ1-2, with a weak D call TRBD1 (5 bases). This CDR3 has 13 amino acids. Germline CDR1 is MDHEN and CDR2 is SYDVKM. V was cut by 6 bases and J by 1 base, with 9 bases left in between. CDR3 nucleotide sequence: TGTGCCAGCAGAACGCAGGGTAACTATGGCTACACCTTC. Protein product: CASRTQGNYGYTF.